The rows below give T cell receptor beta chains drawn from one sample of a study of blood T cell repertoires in COVID-19. Data came from immunoSEQ multiplex PCR; TCRdb stores just in-frame clones and leaves some out. The profile shows 120,000 to 150,000 clones, 80% to 90% of them singletons. Sample: peripheral blood. The receptors derive from a human donor with acute or convalescent COVID-19. The donor label of this sample is uncertain. Both conserved end residues are part of each CDR3. D genes are given only for firm matches. Only some rows state a clone size, as once, few, many or a class for expanded clones.

v_gene	abundance	j_gene	d_gene	len	CDR3nt	CDR3aa
TRBV5-1	many	TRBJ1-3	-	15	TGCGCCAGCAGCTTGACAGGGCTCTCTGGAAACACCATATATTTT	CASSLTGLSGNTIYF
TRBV14	-	TRBJ1-6	-	15	TGTGCCAGCAGCCAAGAGCGAGGGTCTAGGTCACCCCTCCACTTT	CASSQERGSRSPLHF
TRBV4-1	-	TRBJ1-5	-	15	TGCGCCAGCAGCCAAGATGACAGGAGTCATCAGCCCCAGCATTTT	CASSQDDRSHQPQHF
TRBV12-3/TRBV12-4	-	TRBJ1-2	TRBD1	13	TGTGCCAGCAGCGGGACAGGGGTTGGAGGCTACACCTTC	CASSGTGVGGYTF
TRBV5-1	-	TRBJ1-4	-	15	TGCGCCAGCAGTTACGCTCACAGGGCTAATGAAAAACTGTTTTTT	CASSYAHRANEKLFF
TRBV18	once	TRBJ2-3	-	13	TGTGCCAGCTCACCTTCCCTCACAGATACGCAGTATTTT	CASSPSLTDTQYF
TRBV15	once	TRBJ1-3	TRBD1	16	TGTGCCACCAGCCTGACAGGGGCTAAAGCTGGAAACACCATATATTTT	CATSLTGAKAGNTIYF
TRBV3-1/TRBV3-2	-	TRBJ1-5	TRBD1	15	TGTGCCAGCAGCCAAGATGGACAGGTGGATCAGCCCCAGCATTTT	CASSQDGQVDQPQHF
TRBV6-5	-	TRBJ1-1	TRBD1	12	TGTGCCAGCAGCCTCGGACAGGGTGAAGCTTTCTTT	CASSLGQGEAFF
TRBV6-5	-	TRBJ1-2	-	15	TGTGCCACCCCTAGAATGCCCACGGGAGGATATGGCTACACCTTC	CATPRMPTGGYGYTF
TRBV5-4	-	TRBJ1-2	TRBD1	14	TGTGCCAGCAGCCCCCGACAGGGAATAGGTGGCTACACCTTC	CASSPRQGIGGYTF
TRBV9	-	TRBJ2-7	TRBD1	14	TGTGCCAGCAGCTTATCGACAGGGTCCTACGAGCAGTACTTC	CASSLSTGSYEQYF